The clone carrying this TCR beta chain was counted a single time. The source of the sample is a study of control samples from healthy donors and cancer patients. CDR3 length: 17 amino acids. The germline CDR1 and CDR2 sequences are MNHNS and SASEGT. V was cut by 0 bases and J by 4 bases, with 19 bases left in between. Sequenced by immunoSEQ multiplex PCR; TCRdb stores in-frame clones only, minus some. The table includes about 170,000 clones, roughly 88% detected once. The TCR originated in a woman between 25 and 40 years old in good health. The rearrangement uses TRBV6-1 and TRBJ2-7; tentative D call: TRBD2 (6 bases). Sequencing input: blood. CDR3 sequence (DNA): TGTGCCAGCAGTGAAGCGCTTCTCTCCCCGGGGACTTACGAGCAGTACGTC. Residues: CASSEALLSPGTYEQYV.